Reported below is one T cell receptor beta chain. The target of this receptor is not known. No much larger clonotype is one base removed from it; base qualities were not supplied. The donors were roughly 38 Caucasian individuals from Russia, aged 6 to 90 years, who were systemically healthy. Each donor gave 8 to 10 milliliters of peripheral blood, collected into EDTA-treated Vacutainer tubes. Ficoll-Paque density-gradient centrifugation was used to isolate PBMCs, with at least 6.5 million per sample. Total RNA, at least 5 micrograms per sample, was extracted from PBMCs with Trizol reagent. The percentages of naive CD45RAhigh/CD27high T cells were determined by flow cytometry on a PBMC aliquot from every donor. The data belong to a study of blood T cells in healthy people across ages (dated by TCRdb to 2013 to 2016). Background for the entire study: In model experiments, roughly one uniquely barcoded TCR beta cDNA molecule per two T cells was captured by template switching. Donors of different ages were randomly distributed across sequencing lanes to avoid experimental bias. Four age groups were formed from the donors: young (average about 15 years), middle-aged (around 37), aged (approximately 60) and long-lived (about 80). Using the same blood draw, the study looked at two additional independent replicas of 1 million unique cDNA reads for two donors, one aged 18 to 29 and the other aged 80 or older. To track age-related changes in TCR beta repertoire diversity, the study relied on deep sequencing normalized with unique cDNA molecular identifiers.

The library was generated by 5' RACE. A second PCR of roughly 6 to 11 cycles was performed with a sample-barcoded 5' primer and a J-beta primer mix. Each TCR beta cDNA molecule received a unique molecular identifier from a template-switch 5' adaptor carrying 12 random nucleotides. Each sample yielded at least 3 million CDR3-containing paired-end reads. The Mint cDNA synthesis kit, primed by a TRBC-specific oligonucleotide, was used to synthesize first-strand cDNA from all RNA. After uracil-DNA glycosylase treatment, a first 18-cycle PCR used universal primers M1SS and BC2_uni_R on all cDNA. The source study handled its data this way. For normalization, 1 million high-quality reads were randomly selected from each sample, with every read carrying a distinct molecular identifier. Reads with shared molecular identifiers were discarded instead of being binned into consensus sequences. CDR3 identification, clonotype clustering and error correction used MiTCR with a Q25 quality threshold and the strictest error-elimination algorithm. Lower-bound total TCR beta diversity was estimated with a nonparametric unseen species model using Euler transformation. TCRdb reran the public reads through fastp at Q25 and MiXCR, keeping productive beta chains. CDR3 protein duplicates are merged, each entry listing the most common genes and DNA. These V and J calls rely on TCRdb rather than the paper's analysis. The sample includes 1.5 million to 2 million distinct CDR3 sequences, with about 39% observed a single time. Together, the top ten hold 23% of the sample.

Results the study describes overall, beyond this receptor: The long-lived group showed more naive CD4+ T cells, fewer expanded clones and increased TCR diversity than the aged group, suggesting age selection. Because donor CMV infection status was unknown, age-related changes in expanded clonotypes were potentially confounded. Observed TCR beta diversity per million T cells fell roughly linearly with age, and a significant reduction was already apparent by age roughly 40. Bulk unsorted PBMC profiling prevented conclusive comparison of naive and antigen-experienced compartments. A strong correlation was found between observed TCR beta diversity and the percentage of naive T cells measured by flow cytometry. Total diversity estimates from one million sequenced T cells were considered lower bounds and underestimates.

The source is a human donor in good health. Sequences were obtained from blood.

The DNA reads TGCAGTGCTAGAGATGGGGCAGGGACGGGGGCAGATACGCAGTATTTT. It specifies CSARDGAGTGADTQYF. The chain joins TRBV20-1 to TRBJ2-3, with a tentative D gene TRBD2 over 6 matching bases. The CDR3 sequence holds 16 residues, the cysteine and phenylalanine included. Only CDR3 DNA remains: 48 bases, in frame from the first base. Between the V and J ends, shortened by 0 bases and 4 bases respectively, the junction contains 17 bases. The germline V gene (reference sequence) supplies CDR1 DFQATT and CDR2 SNEGSKA.